Each of the 31 T cell receptor beta chains below was sequenced from the same sample in a study of shared clonotypes between healthy human individuals (dated by TCRdb to the early 2020s). Library preparation was by the immunoSEQ multiplex PCR assay. TCRdb holds this immuneACCESS table with in-frame rearrangements only. Some clones are missing; in checked studies, unresolved V genes explain under half, and the rest has no known cause. The sample profile shows approximately 500,000 clones; roughly 80% of them were found once. 12% of the sample is held by the ten biggest clonotypes. Sequenced: PBMCs. These receptors originate from a woman in her forties in good health. Some clones in this sample may be carry-over from other donors' samples.

The chain joins TRBV7-8 to TRBJ1-5; 9 bases align to TRBD1. Germline-derived CDR1 and CDR2 are SGHVS and FQNEAQ. Losses at the gene ends were 2 bases for V and 4 bases for J; bases not matched to a gene: 3. The CDR3 is made up of 15 amino acids. The CDR3 DNA follows: TGTGCCAGCAGCTTACGGACAGGGGATAATCAGCCCCAGCATTTT. Translated, it gives CASSLRTGDNQPQHF.

The rearrangement links TRBV28 to TRBJ1-5; D is possibly TRBD1 (6 bases). V lost 7 bases and J lost 6, with 16 bases in between. There are 14 residues in the CDR3. Germline V lookup: CDR1 MDHEN, CDR2 SYDVKM. The chain's CDR3 is CASKDGQHTQPQHF. DNA of the CDR3: TGTGCCAGCAAGGACGGACAGCACACTCAGCCCCAGCATTTT.

Points on this clone: The identical CDR3 is also encoded by other nucleotide sequences in the sample. The CDR3 bases are TGTGCCAGTAGTATCGGAGGGGGGACTGAAGCTTTCTTT. Translated: CASSIGGGTEAFF. The chain carries TRBV19 and TRBJ1-1; tentative D call: TRBD1 (6 bases). This CDR3 region has 13 residues. The germline V gene encodes CDR1 LNHDA and CDR2 SQIVND (reference sequence). With 3 bases removed from V and 5 bases from J, the gap between germline ends came to 10 bases.

This clone was seen just once. The V and J genes are TRBV27 and TRBJ2-3, with 13 positions matching TRBD2. With 1 base clipped from V and 6 bases from J, the junction kept 7 bases outside the gene matches. Per germline, CDR1 MNHEY and CDR2 SMNVEV (reference sequence). The CDR3 spans 17 residues. The CDR3 region has the DNA TGTGCCAGCAGTTTATGGGCGACTAGCGGGAGGTCGGATACGCAGTATTTT. Amino acid sequence: CASSLWATSGRSDTQYF.

In this sample, this clone turned up many times. The sample has other DNA sequences that encode this CDR3 too. The rearrangement joins TRBV9 to TRBJ2-1; 7 positions agree with TRBD2. The V gene end was trimmed by 4 bases and the J gene end by 9 bases; junction bases not matched to a gene: 22. CDR1 and CDR2 from the germline V gene are SGDLS and YYNGEE. The CDR3 loop spans 18 amino acids. CDR3 in DNA: TGTGCCAGCAGCCCTGGAGGCATCCCGGGAGGTCGTTCAGCTGAGCAGTTCTTC. Translation gives CASSPGGIPGGRSAEQFF. The full variable domain, its missing parts supplied by reference TRBV9 and TRBJ2-1, is DSGVTQTPKHLITATGQRVTLRCSPRSGDLSVYWYQQSLDQGLQFLIQYYNGEERAKGNILERFSAQQFPDLHSELNLSSLELGDSALYFCASSPGGIPGGRSAEQFFGPGTRLTVL.

The chain has TRBV19 and TRBJ2-1; maybe TRBD2 (5 bases). Trimming removed 3 bases at V and 10 bases at J, with 10 bases between. The germline gives CDR1 LNHDA, CDR2 SQIVND (reference sequence). The CDR3 spans 12 residues. The CDR3 coding sequence is TGTGCCAGTAGTATGAGAGGGTACGAGCAGTTCTTC. Protein sequence: CASSMRGYEQFF.

The chain combines TRBV7-2 with TRBJ1-2; 7 bases agree with TRBD1. V shed 5 bases, J shed 5 bases, and the junction held 5 bases outside the gene matches. Germline V gene data show CDR1 as SGHTA and CDR2 as FQGNSA. The CDR3 totals 13 residues. The CDR3: CASSQGQIYGYTF. The CDR3 DNA is TGTGCCAGCAGCCAGGGACAGATATATGGCTACACCTTC.

This clone was detected ten times or more. Other DNA sequences in this sample translate to the same CDR3. The J gene is TRBJ1-3, the V gene TRBV10-3; no definite D call. Germline V CDR1 and CDR2: ENHRY, SYGVKD. CDR3 length: 14 amino acids. V shed 6 bases and J shed 0 bases, with 9 bases lying between them. CDR3 loop: CAISSPSSGNTIYF. The CDR3 coding sequence is TGTGCCATCAGCTCGCCCAGCTCTGGAAACACCATATATTTT.

This clone showed up just once. The gene calls are TRBV6-6 and TRBJ1-4; D ambiguous. Trimming removed 1 base from V and 8 bases from J, with 14 bases in between. The CDR3 is 15 residues long. Germline V lookup: CDR1 MNHNY, CDR2 SVGAGI (reference sequence). This CDR3 reads CASSYFPGVGEKLFF. CDR3 coding DNA: TGTGCCAGCAGTTACTTTCCCGGGGTCGGCGAAAAACTGTTTTTT.

The chain joins TRBV2 to TRBJ1-1; a weak D match, TRBD1 (6 bases). Germline loops: CDR1 SNHLY, CDR2 FYNNEI. The CDR3 runs to 13 residues. V lost 4 bases and J 8 bases, leaving 14 bases between the germline ends. The chain's CDR3 is CASSGVQGSEAFF. The CDR3 region has the DNA TGTGCCAGCAGTGGAGTGCAGGGGAGCGAAGCTTTCTTT.

This clone has just one count. This likely stems from a read error, as it lies one base from a far larger clone. This specimen includes other DNA sequences encoding the same CDR3. The chain carries TRBV6-4 and TRBJ1-1; 8 bases are a match to TRBD1. Germline values: CDR1 MRHNA, CDR2 SNTAGT. The CDR3 has 14 amino acids. CDR3 protein: CASSEGQENTEAFF. For the CDR3, the DNA is TGTGCCAGTAGTGAGGGACAGGAGAACACTGAAGCTTTCTTT.

The V gene is TRBV19, the J gene TRBJ2-7; 9 bases are a match to TRBD1. The CDR3 has 13 amino acids. V lost 5 bases, J lost 6 bases, and 5 bases stayed unmatched. Germline lookup yields CDR1 LNHDA and CDR2 SQIVND (reference sequence). The CDR3 loop is CASSPGTGFEQYF. The CDR3 nucleotides read TGTGCCAGTAGTCCCGGGACAGGGTTCGAGCAGTACTTC. The full variable domain, in which reference TRBV19 and TRBJ2-7 provide the parts outside the CDR3, is DGGITQSPKYLFRKEGQNVTLSCEQNLNHDAMYWYRQDPGQGLRLIYYSQIVNDFQKGDIAEGYSVSREKKESFPLTVTSAQKNPTAFYLCASSPGTGFEQYFGPGTRLTVT.

The V gene is TRBV2, the J gene TRBJ1-2; D gene unclear. Germline V CDR1 and CDR2: SNHLY, FYNNEI. Trimming took off 2 bases at V and 4 bases at J, with 8 bases between the two ends. The CDR3 length is 13 residues. CDR3 bases: TGTGCCAGCAGTGAACGAGCTTTCTATGGCTACACCTTC. This codes for CASSERAFYGYTF.

Note on this clone: A single base is all that separates this from a far larger clone, so a read error is likely. The chain carries TRBV4-2 and TRBJ2-5; either TRBD1 or TRBD2 may supply D (5 bases each). The germline gives CDR1 LGHNA, CDR2 YNFKEQ. The CDR3 runs 16 residues. Trimming pared 0 bases from V and 13 bases from J, leaving 24 bases between. This chain's CDR3 is CASSQDEGQGVDERYF. CDR3 sequence (DNA): TGTGCCAGCAGCCAAGACGAGGGGCAGGGCGTCGACGAGCGGTACTTC.

Only a few counts were recorded for this clone. CDR3 residues: CASSLRAGRVETQYF. The DNA of the CDR3 is TGTGCCAGCAGTTTAAGGGCAGGCCGGGTAGAGACCCAGTACTTC. J is TRBJ2-5 and V is TRBV27; D is uncertain. Germline V gene lookup returns CDR1 MNHEY and CDR2 SMNVEV (reference sequence). Trimming took off 2 bases at V and 4 bases at J, with 14 bases between the two ends. This CDR3 is built from 15 residues.

The table lists this clone with many counts. The chain recombines TRBV14 with TRBJ2-1, with a weak D call TRBD2 (6 bases). This CDR3 has 16 residues. V was pared by 0 bases and J by 0 bases, with 9 bases between. CDR1 is SGHDN, CDR2 FVKESK, per germline. CDR3: CASSQDPGSSYNEQFF. For the CDR3, the DNA is TGTGCCAGCAGCCAAGATCCCGGGAGCTCCTACAATGAGCAGTTCTTC.

This rearrangement joins TRBV5-1 to TRBJ1-3, with 10 bases matching TRBD1. The J call may not be correct, given that the DNA end is closer to TRBJ2-2. From germline, CDR1 is SGHRS and CDR2 YFSETQ. The CDR3 extends over 15 amino acids. In DNA, the CDR3 is TGCGCCAGCAGCTGGGACAGGGGAAACACCGGGGAGCTGTTTTTT. This gives the protein CASSWDRGNTGELFF.

The CDR3 sequence: CAWCRGQGQPQHF. CDR3 DNA sequence: TGTGCCTGGTGCAGGGGGCAGGGTCAGCCCCAGCATTTT. This rearrangement joins TRBV30 to TRBJ1-5; 8 nucleotides align to TRBD1. This CDR3 contains 13 residues. Germline V gene lookup returns CDR1 GTSNPN and CDR2 SVGIG (reference sequence). The ends lost 5 bases at V and 6 bases at J; junction bases unmatched: 6.

The V call is TRBV5-1, the J call TRBJ2-7; 11 nucleotides line up with TRBD1. The CDR3 consists of 15 residues. The J segment lost 2 bases and the V segment lost 5 bases, leaving 6 bases of the junction unmatched. The germline gives CDR1 SGHRS, CDR2 YFSETQ. The CDR3 loop is CASRVGQGGPYEQYF. The CDR3 nucleotides read TGCGCCAGCAGAGTGGGACAGGGGGGCCCCTACGAGCAGTACTTC.

The rearrangement uses TRBV18 and TRBJ2-3; perhaps TRBD2 as D (6 bases). CDR1 KGHSH and CDR2 LQKENI come from the germline V gene. This CDR3 contains 17 residues. Deletions cut 3 bases from V and 3 bases from J, with 19 bases between. CDR3 loop: CASSPDVAAGSTDTQYF. The CDR3 coding sequence is TGTGCCAGCTCACCGGATGTGGCGGCCGGGAGTACAGATACGCAGTATTTT.

The V call is TRBV5-8, the J call TRBJ2-1; D is possibly TRBD2 (5 bases). With 1 base removed from V and 2 bases from J, the gap between germline ends came to 10 bases. The CDR3 has 15 amino acids. CDR1 is SGHTS, CDR2 YDEGEE, per germline. The CDR3 region has the DNA TGTGCCAGCAGCTTGAGAGGAGGAACCTACAATGAGCAGTTCTTC. This codes for CASSLRGGTYNEQFF.

V usage is TRBV6-1 and J usage is TRBJ1-1; the D is unclear. The CDR3 totals 12 residues. From germline, CDR1 is MNHNS and CDR2 SASEGT. Trimming removed 5 bases from V and 6 bases from J, with 10 bases in between. As DNA, the CDR3 is TGTGCCAGCAGTATAGGTGTAGCTGAAGCTTTCTTT. As protein: CASSIGVAEAFF.

The gene calls are TRBV19 and TRBJ1-2, with D uncertain. The ends were cut back, 5 bases at V and 6 bases at J, with 19 bases in the middle. Germline V gene data show CDR1 as LNHDA and CDR2 as SQIVND (reference sequence). This CDR3 has 15 amino acids. As DNA, the CDR3 is TGTGCCAGTAGTCCCCCAGCGTCACCTCGGGATGGCTACACCTTC. Translating it yields CASSPPASPRDGYTF.

V and J are TRBV7-3 and TRBJ2-2; possibly TRBD2 for D (6 bases). Trimming removed 0 bases from V and 6 bases from J, with 14 bases in between. Germline-derived CDR1 and CDR2 are SGHTA and FQGTGA. The CDR3 loop spans 16 amino acids. CDR3: CASSLTGLATPGELFF. The CDR3 nucleotides read TGTGCCAGCAGCTTAACAGGGCTAGCGACCCCCGGGGAGCTGTTTTTT.

The rearrangement uses TRBV7-2 and TRBJ2-1; 7 bases map to TRBD2. This CDR3 spans 15 amino acids. CDR1 SGHTA and CDR2 FQGNSA come from the germline V gene. Losses at the gene ends were 7 bases for V and 4 bases for J; bases not matched to a gene: 10. CDR3: CASTPAGEGYNEQFF. CDR3 sequence (DNA): TGTGCCAGCACCCCCGCGGGGGAAGGTTACAATGAGCAGTTCTTC.

The chain employs TRBV5-4 and TRBJ2-1; D call uncertain. The CDR3 spans 16 residues. V gave up 2 bases and J gave up 3 bases, with 15 bases separating them. Looked up from germline, CDR1 is SGHNT and CDR2 is YYREEE (reference sequence). The CDR3, as DNA: TGTGCCAGCAGCTTCGGACGGATGAGGTACTACAATGAGCAGTTCTTC. It yields the protein CASSFGRMRYYNEQFF. Complete variable domain (other parts from reference TRBV5-4 and TRBJ2-1): ETGVTQSPTHLIKTRGQQVTLRCSSQSGHNTVSWYQQALGQGPQFIFQYYREEENGRGNFPPRFSGLQFPNYSSELNVNALELDDSALYLCASSFGRMRYYNEQFFGPGTRLTVL.

About this clone itself: With only one base between it and a far larger clone, this is likely a read error. V is TRBV29-1 and J is TRBJ2-7, with 7 positions matching TRBD1. Germline V lookup: CDR1 SQVTM, CDR2 ANQGSEA. The CDR3 consists of 13 residues. CDR3: CSVRGFTGDEQHF. For the CDR3, the DNA is TGCAGCGTTCGGGGATTTACAGGGGACGAGCAGCACTTC.

Points on this clone: A single base is all that separates this from a far larger clone, so a read error is likely. The sample contains more than one DNA sequence encoding this CDR3. The rearrangement links TRBV11-2 to TRBJ1-1; D may be TRBD1 (6 bases). The CDR3 runs to 16 residues. The germline V and J ends were trimmed by 5 bases and 5 bases, with 21 bases remaining between them. Germline CDR1 reads SGHAT; CDR2 reads FQNNGV. CDR3: CASSPYRESPNTEAFF. The CDR3 nucleotides read TGTGCCAGCAGCCCCTACAGGGAGTCCCCGAATACTGAAGCTTTCTTT. Complete variable domain (other parts from reference TRBV11-2 and TRBJ1-1): EAGVAQSPRYKIIEKRQSVAFWCNPISGHATLYWYQQILGQGPKLLIQFQNNGVVDDSQLPKDRFSAERLKGVDSTLKIQPAKLEDSAVYLCASSPYRESPNTEAFFGQGTRLTVV.

This sequence joins TRBV5-1 and TRBJ2-5; perhaps TRBD1 as D (7 bases). Germline V gene lookup returns CDR1 SGHRS and CDR2 YFSETQ. V lost 2 bases and J lost 4, with 12 bases in between. The CDR3 contains 14 residues. CDR3 in amino acids: CASSFGGGTETQYF. For the CDR3, the DNA is TGCGCCAGCAGCTTCGGAGGGGGCACAGAGACCCAGTACTTC.

For this clone: A far more abundant clone sits one base away, making this likely a read error. Other nucleotide sequences in the sample specify the same CDR3. The chain is built from TRBV11-3 and TRBJ2-5, with a possible D match to TRBD1 (7 bases). The germline CDR1 and CDR2 sequences are SGHNT and YENEEA. This CDR3 has 13 residues. Here the CDR3 reads CASSRQGGETQYF. CDR3 bases: TGTGCAAGCAGCCGACAGGGAGGCGAGACCCAGTACTTC.

Concerning this clone: A read error may be the cause here, since a much bigger clone is one base away. The V and J genes are TRBV4-3 and TRBJ1-4; D is ambiguous. Germline-derived CDR1 and CDR2 are LGHNA and YSLEER. This CDR3 is built from 16 residues. Here the CDR3 reads CASGQDPPGSNEKLFF. In DNA, the CDR3 is TGCGCCAGCGGCCAAGATCCCCCGGGATCTAATGAAAAACTGTTTTTT.